Presented here are 32 T cell receptor beta chains from one specimen sequenced in a study of beta chain features in type 1 diabetes. General study findings and limits: People with Type 1 diabetes carried modestly yet significantly shorter TCRB CDR3s in all four CD4+ subsets.

The whole isolated RNA underwent reverse transcription, so sequencing captured expressed TCRB transcripts. The data were produced by immunoSEQ multiplex PCR, yet TCRdb's version contains in-frame clones alone and is incomplete. The sample has 250,000 to 300,000 clones, 24% seen once. Their cognate antigens are unknown. Sequenced material: naive CD4+ T cells from blood. The receptors were sampled from a woman in her twenties or thirties with type 1 diabetes.

The chain couples TRBV2 to TRBJ2-5; 8 nucleotides match TRBD1. From germline, CDR1 is SNHLY and CDR2 FYNNEI. The V gene end was trimmed by 6 bases and the J gene end by 0 bases; junction bases not matched to a gene: 3. This CDR3 has 14 residues. The CDR3 sequence: CASSSDRDQETQYF. In nucleotides, the CDR3 is TGTGCCAGCAGCTCGGACAGGGACCAAGAGACCCAGTACTTC.

In its sample, this clone was seen a few times. The chain carries TRBV6-9 and TRBJ2-7; 10 nucleotides match TRBD2. The CDR3 is made up of 15 amino acids. The V and J ends lost 0 bases and 6 bases, in that order; junction bases with no gene match: 5. Germline V gene lookup returns CDR1 MNHGY and CDR2 SVAAGI. CDR3 residues: CASSYSLAGALEQYF. The CDR3 nucleotides are TGTGCCAGCAGTTATTCCCTAGCGGGAGCTCTCGAGCAGTACTTC.

This clone was found a few times. V and J are TRBV28 and TRBJ2-3, with D possibly TRBD2 on 6 matching bases. Between the trimmed V and J ends, which lost 2 bases and 4 bases, there was a span of 13 bases. The CDR3 loop spans 15 amino acids. Germline CDR1 and CDR2: MDHEN and SYDVKM. The DNA for the CDR3 is TGTGCCAGCAGTTTACAAGGCGGGATCGCAGATACGCAGTATTTT. This gives the protein CASSLQGGIADTQYF.

This clone has a handful of counts. This sequence joins TRBV7-9 and TRBJ1-2; 9 bases line up with TRBD1. CDR3 length: 15 residues. CDR1 is SEHNR, CDR2 FQNEAQ, per germline (reference sequence). With 5 bases clipped from V and 4 bases from J, the junction kept 8 bases outside the gene matches. In DNA form, the CDR3 reads TGTGCCAGCAGCCCCCGGGACAGGGAGGGCTATGGCTACACCTTC. This sequence encodes CASSPRDREGYGYTF.

This rearrangement joins TRBV18 to TRBJ2-1, with TRBD2 matching over 8 bases. Germline values: CDR1 KGHSH, CDR2 LQKENI. The CDR3 spans 17 residues. Trimming at V came to 6 bases and at J to 7 bases, leaving 17 bases not matched to a gene. The CDR3 DNA reads TGTGCCAGCTCTCTCGAAACCGGGACTAGGTTTAGGAATGAGCAGTTCTTC. The encoded protein is CASSLETGTRFRNEQFF.

The CDR3 DNA reads as TGCGCCAGCAGCTTGGTTTCGGTGAACACTGAAGCTTTCTTT. Translated, it gives CASSLVSVNTEAFF. The genes are TRBV5-1 and TRBJ1-1; D call uncertain. CDR1 SGHRS and CDR2 YFSETQ come from the germline V gene. Trimming took 0 bases from V and 0 from J, leaving 6 bases between them. The CDR3 covers 14 residues.

The chain is built from TRBV19 and TRBJ1-2; D is unclear. Germline V gene sequence: CDR1 LNHDA, CDR2 SQIVND (reference sequence). The CDR3 consists of 14 residues. The ends were cut back, 0 bases at V and 6 bases at J, with 11 bases in the middle. The CDR3 bases are TGTGCCAGTAGTATAGAACTCAGACTCCATGGCTACACCTTC. This translates into CASSIELRLHGYTF.

The chain recombines TRBV4-1 with TRBJ2-7, with D perhaps matching TRBD2 (6 bases). Trimming pared 1 base from V and 3 bases from J, leaving 13 bases between. CDR3 length: 15 residues. Germline V gene data show CDR1 as MGHRA and CDR2 as YSYEKL. CDR3 in DNA: TGCGCCAGCAGCCAAGGGGGTAGCGGCCTCTACGAGCAGTACTTC. Its protein product is CASSQGGSGLYEQYF.

J is TRBJ2-2 and V is TRBV4-1, with D tentatively TRBD2 (6 bases). Looked up from germline, CDR1 is MGHRA and CDR2 is YSYEKL. The CDR3 runs 15 residues. The V end was cut by 1 base, the J end by 2 bases, with 8 bases between. The CDR3 is CASSQAGLNTGELFF. CDR3 DNA sequence: TGCGCCAGCAGCCAAGCGGGACTCAACACCGGGGAGCTGTTTTTT.

The rearrangement joins TRBV29-1 to TRBJ2-7, with TRBD2 matching over 11 bases. The CDR3 covers 13 residues. The germline gives CDR1 SQVTM, CDR2 ANQGSEA. Trimming took 6 bases from V and 7 from J; bases not matched to a gene: 8. The CDR3: CSVGLAGFGEQYF. The CDR3 DNA reads as TGCAGCGTCGGACTAGCGGGTTTCGGTGAGCAGTACTTC.

The chain has TRBV20-1 and TRBJ2-1; D remains ambiguous. The CDR3 is 10 amino acids. Trimming took 6 bases from V and 4 from J, leaving 4 bases between them. The germline V gene encodes CDR1 DFQATT and CDR2 SNEGSKA (reference sequence). In nucleotides, the CDR3 is TGCAGTGCCCAATACAATGAGCAGTTCTTC. Amino acid sequence: CSAQYNEQFF.

The J gene is TRBJ2-7, the V gene TRBV29-1; D not certain. CDR1 SQVTM and CDR2 ANQGSEA come from the germline V gene. Trimming took off 4 bases at V and 0 bases at J, with 7 bases between the two ends. The CDR3 spans 12 residues. This chain's CDR3 is CSVVTDSYEQYF. As DNA, the CDR3 is TGCAGCGTTGTAACAGACTCCTACGAGCAGTACTTC.

This clone occurred a few times. The chain couples TRBV6-5 to TRBJ2-1; a possible D gene is TRBD2 (5 bases). The CDR3 has 13 amino acids. Germline V gene data show CDR1 as MNHEY and CDR2 as SVGAGI. Trimming cost V 7 bases and J 4 bases, with 11 bases left between them. As DNA, the CDR3 is TGTGCCAGCATGGAGCGGAGGTACAATGAGCAGTTCTTC. Translating gives CASMERRYNEQFF.

The chain has TRBV6-4 and TRBJ2-3; D might be TRBD1 (6 bases). Germline CDR1 MRHNA, CDR2 SNTAGT. V was pared by 6 bases and J by 6 bases, with 16 bases between. The CDR3 loop spans 14 amino acids. The CDR3 region is CASSPQTGADTQYF. CDR3 bases: TGTGCCAGCAGCCCACAGACAGGAGCGGATACGCAGTATTTT.

This chain uses TRBV14 with TRBJ2-5, with D unclear. The V gene lost 2 bases and the J gene lost 5 bases, with 15 bases spanning the gap. In germline, CDR1 is SGHDN, CDR2 FVKESK. CDR3 length: 15 amino acids. The CDR3 reads CASSQMKRGQETQYF. DNA of the CDR3: TGTGCCAGCAGCCAAATGAAAAGAGGCCAGGAGACCCAGTACTTC.

This sequence joins TRBV5-1 and TRBJ1-1; TRBD1 matches 10 bases. Looked up from germline, CDR1 is SGHRS and CDR2 is YFSETQ. CDR3 length equals 17 residues. J gave up 4 bases and V 0 bases, and 9 bases lay outside the gene matches. CDR3 region: CASSLEGQGQKGTEAFF. DNA for the CDR3: TGCGCCAGCAGCTTGGAGGGACAGGGGCAGAAGGGCACTGAAGCTTTCTTT.

This clone was picked up a small number of times. The chain couples TRBV20-1 to TRBJ1-2, with D unresolved. Trimming took 2 bases from V and 6 from J, leaving 7 bases between them. The CDR3 is 11 amino acids. Germline CDR1 is DFQATT and CDR2 is SNEGSKA (reference sequence). The CDR3 nucleotides read TGCAGTGCTAGATATCCTCATGGCTACACCTTC. It specifies CSARYPHGYTF.

In this sample, this clone turned up a few times. The V gene is TRBV2, the J gene TRBJ1-2; no clear D gene. Trimming shortened V by 3 bases and J by 3 bases, and 11 bases separated the two germline ends. Germline CDR1 reads SNHLY; CDR2 reads FYNNEI. The CDR3 length is 14 residues. This chain's CDR3 is CASSERPGDYGYTF. DNA of the CDR3: TGTGCCAGCAGTGAGAGGCCCGGGGACTATGGCTACACCTTC.

The gene calls are TRBV5-1 and TRBJ1-2; maybe TRBD1 (6 bases). The germline V gene has CDR1 SGHRS and CDR2 YFSETQ. The CDR3 contains 16 residues. V was clipped by 0 bases and J by 0 bases, with 12 bases between them. In DNA form, the CDR3 reads TGCGCCAGCAGCTTGGCCCAGGGGATGGCTAACTATGGCTACACCTTC. Amino acid sequence: CASSLAQGMANYGYTF.

The chain uses TRBV5-1 and TRBJ2-7; 10 bases fit TRBD1. V shed 4 bases and J 6 bases; nucleotides not matched to a gene: 7. CDR3 length: 14 residues. Germline V gives CDR1 SGHRS, CDR2 YFSETQ. CDR3 sequence (DNA): TGCGCCAGCAGCCTGGGACAGGGGTCGGGCGAGCAGTACTTC. Protein product: CASSLGQGSGEQYF. The entire variable domain, with the rest obtained from reference TRBV5-1 and TRBJ2-7, is as follows: KAGVTQTPRYLIKTRGQQVTLSCSPISGHRSVSWYQQTPGQGLQFLFEYFSETQRNKGNFPGRFSGRQFSNSRSEMNVSTLELGDSALYLCASSLGQGSGEQYFGPGTRLTVT.

This clone was picked up a small number of times. The chain carries TRBV2 and TRBJ2-7; TRBD1 might be the D (6 bases). Germline V gene data show CDR1 as SNHLY and CDR2 as FYNNEI. This CDR3 has 12 amino acids. Trimming removed 9 bases at V and 3 bases at J, with 12 bases between. CDR3 protein: CARETGRYEQYF. The CDR3 DNA reads as TGTGCCAGAGAGACAGGACGCTACGAGCAGTACTTC. Supplemented by reference TRBV2 and TRBJ2-7, the full variable domain reads EPEVTQTPSHQVTQMGQEVILRCVPISNHLYFYWYRQILGQKVEFLVSFYNNEISEKSEIFDDQFSVERPDGSNFTLKIRSTKLEDSAMYFCARETGRYEQYFGPGTRLTVT.

This chain connects TRBV11-2 to TRBJ2-3, with D perhaps TRBD1 (6 bases). CDR1 and CDR2 (germline): SGHAT, FQNNGV. The CDR3 contains 16 residues. V was cut by 6 bases and J by 2 bases, with 18 bases left in between. DNA for the CDR3: TGTGCCAGCAGACCTACAGGGCTCTCAAACACAGATACGCAGTATTTT. This translates into CASRPTGLSNTDTQYF.

This clone has a handful of counts. The chain couples TRBV4-1 to TRBJ2-1; a possible D gene is TRBD2 (6 bases). The CDR3 has 13 residues. The V gene's germline CDR1 is MGHRA and CDR2 YSYEKL. Trimming took off 4 bases at V and 9 bases at J, with 13 bases between the two ends. In nucleotides, the CDR3 is TGCGCCAGCAGCCCGGTTATGGAGGGTGAGCAGTTCTTC. Its translation: CASSPVMEGEQFF.

J is TRBJ2-1 and V is TRBV9; possibly TRBD2 for D (5 bases). CDR1 and CDR2 from the germline V gene are SGDLS and YYNGEE. CDR3 length: 12 amino acids. V was clipped by 2 bases and J by 10 bases, with 10 bases between them. The DNA for the CDR3 is TGTGCCAGCAGCGTGAGGGTTGGGGAGCAGTTCTTC. This sequence encodes CASSVRVGEQFF.

In this sample, this clone turned up a few times. The rearrangement uses TRBV19 and TRBJ2-7; 7 positions agree with TRBD1. V was clipped by 4 bases and J by 3 bases; unmatched bases: 9. In germline, CDR1 is LNHDA, CDR2 SQIVND (reference sequence). The CDR3 runs to 15 residues. For the CDR3, the DNA is TGTGCCAGTAGTAATCTTGGGACAGCCTACTACGAGCAGTACTTC. The encoded protein is CASSNLGTAYYEQYF.

Concerning this clone: The sample carries other DNA sequences with the same CDR3. The chain has TRBV7-9 and TRBJ2-7, with TRBD2 matching 12 bases. The CDR3 runs to 15 residues. J was trimmed by 1 base and V by 5 bases; bases with no gene match: 3. In germline, CDR1 is SEHNR, CDR2 FQNEAQ (reference sequence). CDR3 amino acids: CASSPGTSGSYEQYF. Written as DNA, the CDR3 is TGTGCCAGCAGCCCCGGGACTAGCGGGTCCTACGAGCAGTACTTC.

The chain couples TRBV5-1 to TRBJ2-7; D gene uncertain. V gave up 0 bases and J gave up 6 bases, with 13 bases separating them. The germline V gene encodes CDR1 SGHRS and CDR2 YFSETQ. CDR3 length: 14 residues. CDR3 amino acids: CASSLGSFSGEQYF. In nucleotides, the CDR3 is TGCGCCAGCAGCTTGGGGTCCTTTTCGGGCGAGCAGTACTTC.

This clone has a handful of counts. The J gene is TRBJ2-7, the V gene TRBV5-4, with unresolved D. This CDR3 region has 15 residues. Deletions cut 0 bases from V and 2 bases from J, with 12 bases between. Germline V gene data show CDR1 as SGHNT and CDR2 as YYREEE (reference sequence). DNA of the CDR3: TGTGCCAGCAGCTTGGCCCCTCTACCCCCCTACGAGCAGTACTTC. Residues: CASSLAPLPPYEQYF.

This chain connects TRBV5-1 to TRBJ2-6; 10 bases are a match to TRBD1. J was trimmed by 2 bases and V by 2 bases; bases with no gene match: 7. There are 18 residues in the CDR3. Per the germline V gene, CDR1 is SGHRS and CDR2 is YFSETQ. CDR3 bases: TGCGCCAGCAGCTTTCGGGACAGGGGAAATACTGGGGCCAACGTCCTGACTTTC. Its translation is CASSFRDRGNTGANVLTF.

CDR3 sequence reads: CAWSTETQYF. CDR3 DNA: TGTGCCTGGAGTACTGAGACCCAGTACTTC. J is TRBJ2-5 and V is TRBV30; D not certain. Germline-derived CDR1 and CDR2 are GTSNPN and SVGIG (reference sequence). Trimming stripped 2 bases from V and 5 bases from J, with 3 bases between. The CDR3 extends over 10 amino acids.

This clone has a handful of counts. This rearrangement joins TRBV30 to TRBJ1-5; no definite D call. The CDR3 loop spans 13 amino acids. Trimming took 2 bases from V and 6 from J, leaving 11 bases between them. Germline V gene data show CDR1 as GTSNPN and CDR2 as SVGIG (reference sequence). The CDR3 DNA sequence: TGTGCCTGGAGTTTTGCGGGGATTCAGCCCCAGCATTTT. Encoded protein: CAWSFAGIQPQHF.

V gene TRBV9 combines with J gene TRBJ2-1, with 14 positions matching TRBD2. The CDR3 is 15 residues long. The germline gives CDR1 SGDLS, CDR2 YYNGEE. The junction had 5 bases not matched to a gene; V was cut back by 5 bases and J by 7 bases. The CDR3 nucleotides are TGTGCCAGCAGTCCCGGGACTAGCGGGAGTAATGAGCAGTTCTTC. Encoded protein: CASSPGTSGSNEQFF.